What follows are 26 T cell receptor beta chains derived from one specimen sequenced in a study of spatial heterogeneity in lung cancer. TCRdb reprocessed the 5' RACE reads via MiXCR and lists one record per CDR3 protein. The sample contains 9,500 to 12,000 distinct CDR3 sequences, 6% to 6.5% of which appear only once. Time point specified: sample taken at primary tumor resection. The sequencing used PBMCs, collected at surgery. The receptors stem from a male donor with early-stage non-small cell lung cancer.

A word on this clonotype: A read error may be the cause here, since a much bigger clone is one base away. Written as DNA, the CDR3 is TGCAGTGCTAGTCCGCTAAGTGTCGAGACCCAGTACTTC. Translating it yields CSASPLSVETQYF. The chain uses TRBV20-1 and TRBJ2-5, with no clear D. The CDR3 has 13 residues. Germline assignment: CDR1 DFQATT and CDR2 SNEGSKA (reference sequence). With 3 bases removed from V and 5 bases from J, the gap between germline ends came to 13 bases.

The V gene is TRBV5-5, the J gene TRBJ2-2; D may be TRBD1 (8 bases). This CDR3 has 16 residues. Trimming left V 4 bases short and J 6 bases short, with 19 bases between. CDR1 and CDR2 from the germline V gene are SGHKS and YYEKEE (reference sequence). Written as DNA, the CDR3 is TGTGCCAGCAGCATAAACAGGGGGACTAACCCCGGGGAGCTGTTTTTT. Its protein is CASSINRGTNPGELFF.

This clonotype showed up many times. One end of the junction fails to match germline, which may point to a read error. The V and J genes are TRBV7-7 and TRBJ2-2; 10 nucleotides agree with TRBD2. Per germline, CDR1 SSHAT and CDR2 FNYEAQ (reference sequence). The CDR3 extends over 15 amino acids. DNA of the CDR3: TGTGCCAGCAGCCTAGCGGGGGCGAACACCGGGGAGCTGTTTTTT. Encoded protein: CASSLAGANTGELFF.

There are a few counts of this clonotype. The V gene is TRBV12-3 or TRBV12-4, the J gene TRBJ2-5; TRBD2 might be the D (5 bases). The CDR3 covers 12 residues. Trimming removed 8 bases from V and 4 bases from J, with 11 bases in between. As DNA, the CDR3 is TGTGCCAGCCGCGGGCCCAGAGAGACCCAGTACTTC. Translating gives CASRGPRETQYF.

This clonotype came up many times. The DNA of the CDR3 is TGTGCCAGCAGCGAGGGTTCCGCGGAGACCCAGTACTTC. This codes for CASSEGSAETQYF. The gene calls are TRBV5-5 and TRBJ2-5; tentatively, D is TRBD2 (5 bases). There are 13 residues in the CDR3. V was shortened by 4 bases and J by 5 bases, with 12 bases between the two germline ends. Germline V gene lookup returns CDR1 SGHKS and CDR2 YYEKEE (reference sequence).

This clonotype was recorded many times. V usage is TRBV7-2 and J usage is TRBJ1-1, with D hard to call. CDR1 is SGHTA and CDR2 is FQGNSA in the germline V gene. The V end was cut by 2 bases, the J end by 5 bases, with 12 bases between. The CDR3 is 14 amino acids. The CDR3 here is CASSLSRVGTEAFF. CDR3 sequence (DNA): TGTGCCAGCAGCTTATCCAGAGTAGGTACTGAAGCTTTCTTT.

This chain links TRBV14 with TRBJ2-7; D unresolved. With 0 bases removed from V and 7 bases from J, the gap between germline ends came to 13 bases. Germline V gene lookup returns CDR1 SGHDN and CDR2 FVKESK. The CDR3 contains 14 residues. This CDR3 is CASSQDILIREQYF. In DNA form, the CDR3 reads TGTGCCAGCAGCCAAGACATCTTGATTAGAGAGCAGTACTTC. The whole variable domain, remainder taken from reference TRBV14 and TRBJ2-7, is EAGVTQFPSHSVIEKGQTVTLRCDPISGHDNLYWYRRVMGKEIKFLLHFVKESKQDESGMPNNRFLAERTGGTYSTLKVQPAELEDSGVYFCASSQDILIREQYFGPGTRLTVT.

Many counts were recorded for this clonotype. The chain is built from TRBV15 and TRBJ2-3, with a possible D match to TRBD1 (5 bases). There are 15 residues in the CDR3. V lost 5 bases, J lost 2 bases, and 14 bases lay in between. Germline CDR1 reads LNHNV; CDR2 reads YYDKDF (reference sequence). CDR3 amino acids: CATSLDTTNTDTQYF. The CDR3 DNA is TGTGCCACCAGCTTGGACACGACAAACACAGATACGCAGTATTTT.

The table lists this clonotype with a few counts. The chain uses TRBV27 and TRBJ1-6; perhaps TRBD1 as D (6 bases). Germline assignment: CDR1 MNHEY and CDR2 SMNVEV (reference sequence). This CDR3 is 13 amino acids long. Trimming removed 2 bases from V and 14 bases from J, with 13 bases in between. CDR3 nucleotides: TGTGCCAGCAGTTTAGGGGGCCTAGGGGCCCTCCACTTT. Its translation: CASSLGGLGALHF.

In this sample, this clonotype turned up many times. This chain connects TRBV20-1 to TRBJ1-1, with TRBD1 matching 7 bases. Germline values: CDR1 DFQATT, CDR2 SNEGSKA (reference sequence). This CDR3 has 13 residues. V was clipped by 6 bases and J by 5 bases; unmatched bases: 9. CDR3 coding DNA: TGCAGTGCGGCAAGGGGGCGGGGGACTGAAGCTTTCTTT. Translation gives CSAARGRGTEAFF.

This chain links TRBV12-3 or TRBV12-4 with TRBJ2-3, with 12 bases lining up with TRBD2. The CDR3 extends over 19 amino acids. V shed 1 base, J shed 5 bases, and the junction held 13 bases outside the gene matches. The CDR3 protein is CASSLGPSLAGGPGDTQYF. CDR3 coding DNA: TGTGCCAGCAGTTTAGGCCCGAGCCTAGCGGGGGGGCCGGGAGATACGCAGTATTTT.

Relative to its sample, this clonotype is medium-sized. This chain uses TRBV28 with TRBJ2-7, with D hard to call. The V gene lost 2 bases and the J gene lost 4 bases, with 3 bases spanning the gap. Germline CDR1 is MDHEN and CDR2 is SYDVKM. This CDR3 spans 11 amino acids. The CDR3 DNA is TGTGCCAGCAGTTTACTGTACGAGCAGTACTTC. Encoded protein: CASSLLYEQYF.

The V gene is TRBV14, the J gene TRBJ2-7, with TRBD1 matching over 7 bases. The CDR3 runs 13 residues. The germline CDR1 and CDR2 sequences are SGHDN and FVKESK. V lost 5 bases, J lost 1 base, and 2 bases stayed unmatched. The CDR3 protein is CASSKQGSYEQYF. The CDR3 DNA reads as TGTGCCAGCAGCAAACAGGGGTCCTACGAGCAGTACTTC.

This sequence joins TRBV2 and TRBJ2-7; D gene unclear. CDR1 is SNHLY and CDR2 is FYNNEI in the germline V gene. Trimming shortened V by 6 bases and J by 3 bases, and 6 bases separated the two germline ends. The CDR3 has 11 amino acids. The CDR3 DNA reads as TGTGCCAGCAGGGGTGGCTACGAGCAGTACTTC. This sequence encodes CASRGGYEQYF.

Sample share makes this clonotype medium-sized. The chain employs TRBV12-3 or TRBV12-4 and TRBJ2-1; 8 positions agree with TRBD2. Germline trimming cut 5 bases from V and 0 bases from J; bases unmatched to any gene: 6. The CDR3 consists of 16 residues. The CDR3, as DNA: TGTGCCAGCAGTGAAATAGCGGGGAGCTCCTACAATGAGCAGTTCTTC. Its translation is CASSEIAGSSYNEQFF.

The chain is built from TRBV27 and TRBJ2-3; perhaps TRBD2 as D (5 bases). Per germline, CDR1 MNHEY and CDR2 SMNVEV (reference sequence). V was cut by 3 bases and J by 6 bases, with 13 bases left in between. CDR3 length: 14 amino acids. The CDR3 nucleotides read TGTGCCAGCAGTTTTAGTCGGGCGGGCGATACGCAGTATTTT. It specifies CASSFSRAGDTQYF.

This clonotype was detected ten times or more. The rearrangement uses TRBV29-1 and TRBJ1-5, with D unresolved. The length of the CDR3 is 14 residues. Trimming removed 7 bases at V and 2 bases at J, with 15 bases between. Germline CDR1 reads SQVTM; CDR2 reads ANQGSEA. The CDR3 sequence is CSAKEGWGNQPQHF. In DNA, the CDR3 is TGCAGCGCCAAGGAGGGTTGGGGCAATCAGCCCCAGCATTTT.

This clonotype is medium-sized (0.01 to 0.1%). This chain links TRBV7-3 with TRBJ2-2; D possibly matches TRBD1 or TRBD2 (5 bases each). The CDR3 runs to 14 residues. CDR1 SGHTA and CDR2 FQGTGA come from the germline V gene. Trimming left V 2 bases short and J 3 bases short, with 7 bases between. CDR3 nucleotides: TGTGCCAGCAGCTTACAGGGAGACACCGGGGAGCTGTTTTTT. Its protein is CASSLQGDTGELFF. The whole variable domain, remainder taken from reference TRBV7-3 and TRBJ2-2, is GAGVSQTPSNKVTEKGKYVELRCDPISGHTALYWYRQSLGQGPEFLIYFQGTGAADDSGLPNDRFFAVRPEGSVSTLKIQRTERGDSAVYLCASSLQGDTGELFFGEGSRLTVL.

The rearrangement joins TRBV5-1 to TRBJ2-5; D call uncertain. The CDR3 is 14 amino acids. CDR1 and CDR2 (germline): SGHRS, YFSETQ. The V end lost 0 bases, the J end lost 3 bases, and 9 bases lay between the germline ends. CDR3 protein: CASSLAGGEETQYF. The CDR3 DNA sequence: TGCGCCAGCAGCTTGGCCGGCGGTGAAGAGACCCAGTACTTC.

This clonotype was counted ten times or more. The chain has TRBV7-2 and TRBJ2-3; 11 nucleotides agree with TRBD2. In germline, CDR1 is SGHTA, CDR2 FQGNSA. This CDR3 is built from 19 residues. With V trimmed by 4 bases and J by 4 bases, 16 bases remained unmatched. CDR3 bases: TGTGCCAGCAGCTATCCGGTCGATAGCGGGGGGGCCGTGGCAGATACGCAGTATTTT. Translation: CASSYPVDSGGAVADTQYF.

Worth noting for this clonotype: Its ends do not fully match the called genes, so a read error is possible. V gene TRBV20-1 combines with J gene TRBJ2-2, with D possibly matching TRBD2 (6 bases). The CDR3 runs to 12 residues. The germline V gene has CDR1 DFQATT and CDR2 SNEGSKA (reference sequence). CDR3 bases: TGCAGTGCTTTGCAATATGGCGGGGAGCCGTTTTTT. Amino acid sequence: CSALQYGGEPFF.

The genes are TRBV6-5 and TRBJ2-2, with 10 bases identical to TRBD2. The V gene end was trimmed by 0 bases and the J gene end by 7 bases; junction bases not matched to a gene: 8. The germline V gene encodes CDR1 MNHEY and CDR2 SVGAGI. There are 17 residues in the CDR3. This CDR3 reads CASSYSRASGRDGELFF. The DNA for the CDR3 is TGTGCCAGCAGTTACTCAAGGGCTAGCGGGAGAGACGGGGAGCTGTTTTTT.

This clonotype was recorded a few times. This chain links TRBV24-1 with TRBJ2-2, with TRBD2 matching over 10 bases. The CDR3 runs to 16 residues. V dropped 2 bases and J dropped 2; count of bases not matched to a gene: 1. Germline-derived CDR1 and CDR2 are KGHDR and SFDVKD. The CDR3 loop reads CATSDWTSGNTGELFF. The DNA for the CDR3 is TGTGCCACCAGTGATTGGACTAGCGGTAACACCGGGGAGCTGTTTTTT.

This clonotype rates as medium-sized. The rearrangement links TRBV7-9 to TRBJ2-5, with a possible D match to TRBD1 (5 bases). This CDR3 has 14 amino acids. The ends were cut back, 0 bases at V and 2 bases at J, with 7 bases in the middle. Germline V CDR1 and CDR2: SEHNR, FQNEAQ (reference sequence). CDR3 in amino acids: CASSLAQGQETQYF. Written as DNA, the CDR3 is TGTGCCAGCAGCTTAGCGCAGGGACAAGAGACCCAGTACTTC.

Note on this clonotype: No conserved phenylalanine or tryptophan is present at the end of the CDR3, so a read error is the likely explanation. CDR3 bases: TGTGCCAGCAATCCGGGACAGGGATTCACAGATACGCAGTATATT. Its translation: CASNPGQGFTDTQYI. This chain joins TRBV28 and TRBJ2-3, with TRBD1 identical over 9 bases. V dropped 7 bases and J dropped 2; count of bases not matched to a gene: 7. There are 15 residues in the CDR3. Germline CDR1 reads MDHEN; CDR2 reads SYDVKM.

By share of the sample, this clonotype is medium-sized. This chain links TRBV29-1 with TRBJ1-1, with a tentative D call TRBD1 (6 bases). The germline gives CDR1 SQVTM, CDR2 ANQGSEA. V shed 4 bases and J shed 4 bases, with 10 bases lying between them. CDR3 length: 12 amino acids. The CDR3 here is CSVGDTSTEAFF. The CDR3, as DNA: TGCAGCGTTGGGGACACATCCACTGAAGCTTTCTTT.